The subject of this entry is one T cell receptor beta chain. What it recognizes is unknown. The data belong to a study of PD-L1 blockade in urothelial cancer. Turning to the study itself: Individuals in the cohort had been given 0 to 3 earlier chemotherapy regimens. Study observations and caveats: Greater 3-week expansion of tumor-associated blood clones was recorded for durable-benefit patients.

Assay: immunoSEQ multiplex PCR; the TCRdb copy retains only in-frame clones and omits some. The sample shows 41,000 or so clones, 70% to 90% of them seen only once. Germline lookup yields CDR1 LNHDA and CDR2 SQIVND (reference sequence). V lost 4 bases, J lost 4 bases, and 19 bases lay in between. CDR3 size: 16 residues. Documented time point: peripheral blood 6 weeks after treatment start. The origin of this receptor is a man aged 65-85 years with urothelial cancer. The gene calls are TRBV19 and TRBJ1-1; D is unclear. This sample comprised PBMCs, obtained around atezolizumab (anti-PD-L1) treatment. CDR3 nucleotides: TGTGCCAGTAGTACCCCCCGGCAGACTCGGAGCACTGAAGCTTTCTTT. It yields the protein CASSTPRQTRSTEAFF.